This T cell receptor (beta chain) is from a study of cytomegalovirus exposure and HLA in healthy donors. Both 60 Vbeta primers and 13 Jbeta primers went into the PCR. Using immunoSEQ multiplex PCR, the repertoire was profiled, and TCRdb retains in-frame clones only, with some absent. The sample lists about 250,000 clones, around two thirds seen once, with about 2.2% in the top ten. Sequenced input: PBMCs. The TCR comes from a female donor in good health and CMV-seronegative.

CDR3 sequence: CASSPTGGGTGELFF. For the CDR3, the DNA is TGTGCCAGCAGTCCAACAGGGGGCGGCACCGGGGAGCTGTTTTTT. The chain carries TRBV6-4 and TRBJ2-2; 9 positions match TRBD1. The CDR3 length is 15 residues. Per germline, CDR1 MRHNA and CDR2 SNTAGT. V lost 5 bases to trimming and J lost 4 bases; unmatched junction nucleotides: 5.